The entry that follows covers one TCR beta chain sequence. The antigen this receptor binds is unknown. No clone much larger than this one lies a single base away; base qualities are absent. Using the deep immunoSEQ assay, TCR CDR3 regions were amplified from genomic DNA by multiplex PCR. Extracted genomic DNA from each cell subset was spread evenly across all wells of several immunoSEQ 96-well plates, with each plate serving as a replicate. For sorted subsets, each replicate PCR was loaded with around 200 ng genomic DNA, equivalent to roughly 30,000 T cell genomes. Purified libraries were measured with a Qubit 3.0 fluorometer, size-checked on a Bioanalyzer 2100, and measured again with the KAPA Library Quantification kit. Every immunoSEQ 96-well plate was sequenced on a separate single-read 150-cycle Illumina NextSeq 550 flow cell. From the authors' description of their analysis: Because only junctional sequences without quality scores were contained in the immunoSEQ output, filtering matching that applied to full-length reads could not be performed. To assign V/J genes and CDR3, sequences were annotated using PyIR, a Python wrapper for IgBLAST v1.9, with IMGT germline references. Any read was removed if the V/J assignment was weak (E-value above 1e-6), the CDR3 was missing, or the read contained stop codons, out-of-frame junctions, or ambiguous translated residues. V3J clonotypes were defined by identical inferred V gene, J gene, and CDR3 amino acid sequence. Percentage overlap between repertoires was calculated by dividing the number of shared unique clonotypes by the size of the smaller repertoire. Repertoire richness was assessed with RTK rarefaction, the Chao1 estimator, and Recon v2.1 estimates of unobserved clonotypes. Generation probabilities for all TCRbeta clonotypes obtained by the gDNA method from a few donors were computed using OLGA. In TCRdb, the immuneACCESS table is reduced to in-frame sequences with V and J assigned. These tables do not hold every clone; where another copy was compared, an unresolved V gene accounts for under half, and the others remain unexplained. V and J calls and clone size follow that table, whereas D and trimming were derived from the DNA. Recorded for this sample are about 2.1 million clones; 90% to 95% of them occurred a single time. The ten largest clones add up to roughly 1.8% of the sample.

This entry comes from a study of shared clonotypes between healthy human individuals (dated by TCRdb to the early 2020s). Some background on the complete study: Two women and three men aged 18 to 49 years were included in the cohort. Per donor, three plates each were used for CD4 naive and CD4 memory, two for CD8 naive, and one for CD8 memory. Different laboratories and diverse techniques were used to prepare libraries and sequence TCR repertoires, to increase sequencing depth and limit assay-specific biases. Each donor's leukapheresis produced roughly between roughly 0.85 and 10 billion PBMCs. To estimate repertoire size and how much clonotypes are shared between individuals, the study performed deep sequencing of blood TCR repertoires from 4 to 6 healthy adults. The investigation overall reported the following: Pairwise subsampling indicated that sequencing depth was expected to affect the degree of clonotype sharing among donors. Naive subsets generally had larger estimated clonotype richness than memory subsets did. Sampling was restricted to blood, and TCR repertoires in tissues likely differ from the TCR repertoires found in blood. The genetic and exposure-history diversity represented was limited by the small number of donors. Compared with non-shared clonotypes, clonotypes shared by all four sorted-subset donors had higher generation probabilities. Incomplete sequencing was indicated by rarefaction of sorted-subset datasets, despite the large sequencing depth. Sharing across a handful of donors was observed for about 5% of naive CD4, 3% to 3.5% of naive CD8, 2% to 2.5% of memory CD4, and around 0.42% of memory CD8 clonotypes.

CD8 naive samples consisted of CD45RO-negative cells that were positively selected for CCR7, yielding a CD45RA+CCR7+ population without TemRA cells. Donors were healthy HIV-negative adults with no recently reported acute infections or vaccinations. Only Caucasian adults living in Nashville, Tennessee, USA were represented among the donors. Blood was collected by leukapheresis, and PBMCs were isolated by Ficoll-Histopaque density gradient centrifugation and then cryopreserved in liquid nitrogen vapor phase. Purity and quantity of every magnetically sorted T cell population were checked by analytical flow cytometry. Genomic DNA was isolated from every sorted fraction and measured by UV absorbance on a Nanodrop 2000c. Counted from cysteine to phenylalanine, this CDR3 has 17 amino acids. Only the CDR3 part of the read is kept: 51 bases, read in frame from the first base. The germline V gene (reference sequence) yields LNHDA for CDR1 and SQIVND for CDR2. Trimming leaves V shorter by 3 bases and J shorter by 5 bases, with the junction holding 12 bases beyond the gene matches.

Rearrangement joined TRBV19 to TRBJ1-1; TRBD1 matches 10 bases in the middle. The sample taken for sequencing was naive CD8+ T cells from PBMCs. The label giving this sample's cell subset or site can be read as: CD45RA+CCR7+. This receptor was taken from a man aged 18 to 30 in good health. Some clones in this sample may be carry-over from other donors' samples. The encoded CDR3 is CASSIIWDRGESTEAFF. The DNA reads TGTGCCAGTAGTATCATTTGGGACAGGGGAGAGAGTACTGAAGCTTTCTTT.